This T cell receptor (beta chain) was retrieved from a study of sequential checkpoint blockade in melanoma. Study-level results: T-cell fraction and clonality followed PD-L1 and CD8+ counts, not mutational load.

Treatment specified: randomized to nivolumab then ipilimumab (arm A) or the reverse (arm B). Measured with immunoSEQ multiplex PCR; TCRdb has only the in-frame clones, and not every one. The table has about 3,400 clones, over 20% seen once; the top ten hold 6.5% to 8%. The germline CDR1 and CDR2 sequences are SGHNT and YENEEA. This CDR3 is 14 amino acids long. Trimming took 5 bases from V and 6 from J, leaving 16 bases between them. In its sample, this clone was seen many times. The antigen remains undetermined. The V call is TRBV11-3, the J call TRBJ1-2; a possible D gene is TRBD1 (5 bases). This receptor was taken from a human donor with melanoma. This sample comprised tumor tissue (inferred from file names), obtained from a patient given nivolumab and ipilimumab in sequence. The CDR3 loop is CASSPEGSRDGYTF. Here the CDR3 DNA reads TGTGCCAGCAGCCCCGAGGGGTCCAGGGATGGCTACACCTTC.